This T cell receptor (beta chain) is from a study of shared clonotypes between healthy human individuals. Repertoires were generated with immunoSEQ multiplex PCR, while TCRdb's copy carries only in-frame clones and drops some. Of around 2.5 million clones listed, over 85% are singletons. This clone was detected once. Memory CD4+ cells were the fraction left after CD45RA+ naive selection. Germline V gives CDR1 SGHDN, CDR2 FVKESK. The CDR3 has 11 amino acids. V was cut by 4 bases and J by 6 bases, with 6 bases left in between. The sequencing sample was made of naive CD4+ T cells from PBMCs. Subset reported: CD45RA+ positively selected. The sequence was obtained from a man aged 18 to 30 in good health. Some clones in this sample may be carry-over from other donors' samples. This chain connects TRBV14 to TRBJ1-1, with D hard to call. CDR3 nucleotide sequence: TGTGCCAGCAGCCCTATTTCTGAAGCTTTCTTT. Translating gives CASSPISEAFF.